This TCR beta chain was sequenced in a study of OX40 agonist ivuxolimab in advanced cancers. Study at large: Patients in the trial were receiving intravenous ivuxolimab every 2 weeks, at doses of 0.01 to 10 mg/kg. Study-level findings and limits: Averaging showed that CD8+ T cells had more expanded clones than CD4+ did. Clonal expansion from baseline to week 6 occurred in both CD4+ and CD8+ T cells.

Only one count was recorded for this clone. Its specificity is unknown. The CDR3 has 16 amino acids. Trimming took 5 bases from V and 8 from J; bases not matched to a gene: 8. CDR1 and CDR2 from the germline V gene are SGHTA and FQGNSA. This table comes from immunoSEQ multiplex PCR, and its TCRdb copy is limited to in-frame clones, with some not included. Among tens of thousands of clones listed, 88% were seen once. The receptor comes from an adult with an advanced solid tumor such as melanoma, head and neck, liver or kidney cancer. The gene calls are TRBV7-2 and TRBJ2-1; TRBD2 matches at 14 bases. The sample consisted of CD4+ or CD8+ T cells sorted from blood, taken in a trial of the OX40 agonist ivuxolimab. Here the CDR3 reads CASSRQTSGGAHEQFF. CDR3 nucleotide sequence: TGTGCCAGCAGCCGTCAGACTAGCGGGGGGGCGCATGAGCAGTTCTTC.